The source of this T cell receptor (beta chain) is a study of blood T cell repertoires in COVID-19. CDR3 length equals 14 residues. Per germline, CDR1 SEHNR and CDR2 FQNEAQ (reference sequence). Trimming took off 5 bases at V and 5 bases at J, with 12 bases between the two ends. How the authors handled the data: Estimation of nucleated cell counts was performed using reference gene primer amplification. Clones were sequenced by immunoSEQ multiplex PCR, and TCRdb holds only the in-frame ones, with some missing. The V and J calls and clone size were taken over from that table, and D and trimming were inferred from the DNA. The sample yields more than 55,000 clones, around 74% seen once. In its sample, this clone was seen a few times.

Sequenced input: peripheral blood. The V and J genes are TRBV7-9 and TRBJ2-2; D is ambiguous. This clonotype was obtained from a woman between 45 and 65 years old with active or convalescent COVID-19. Written as DNA, the CDR3 is TGTGCCAGCAGCCCTACCCCAGGAACCGGGGAGCTGTTTTTT. It translates to CASSPTPGTGELFF.